This T cell receptor beta chain was profiled in a study of OX40 agonist ivuxolimab in advanced cancers. The CDR3 has 16 amino acids. Germline lookup yields CDR1 LNHNV and CDR2 YYDKDF (reference sequence). The trim removed 9 bases at V and 8 bases at J, leaving 16 bases unmatched. Data came from immunoSEQ multiplex PCR; TCRdb stores just in-frame clones and leaves some out. The sample carries some 68,000 clones, 88% recorded once. The chain uses TRBV15 and TRBJ1-6; 7 nucleotides match TRBD1. This material consisted of CD4+ or CD8+ T cells sorted from blood, taken in a trial of the OX40 agonist ivuxolimab. This TCR came from an adult with an advanced solid tumor such as melanoma, head and neck, liver or kidney cancer. The CDR3 DNA follows: TGTGCCACTCTCAGAGATCGGGGACAGAGCTATTCACCCCTCCACTTT. Translation gives CATLRDRGQSYSPLHF.